This TCR beta chain is from a study of molecular identifiers for immune sequencing clone quantification (dated by TCRdb to 2017 to 2018). About the full investigation: In a replicate experiment, RNA from roughly 18,000 or 92,000 naive CD8 T cells was split into five aliquots, four of which were sequenced. CD8 T cells were used in a methods study to benchmark molecular-identifier clustering-based TCR repertoire sequencing (MIDCIRS) and TCR RNA copy counting.

Broad study findings and their caveats: About 3 recovered TCR RNA copies per cell were obtained by modeling, versus roughly 9.1 by digital PCR, implying a capture efficiency of 25% to 30%. When barcode sub-clustering was not used, chimeric consensus sequences inflated TCR diversity, with chimeras reaching as high as 47%. The sizes of highly expanded clones could end up underestimated when identical TCR molecules share a barcode. The naive libraries included spiked-in Jurkat TCR RNA (about nine copies' worth), and this RNA is not part of the donor repertoire. Spiked-in Jurkat TCR RNA equal to a single cell's worth was reported to be detectable even within 1,200,000 naive CD8 T cells. Clones above 20 RNA copies held over 98% of molecules in CMV-specific effector cells but under 1% in naive cells.

Libraries of naive CD8 T cells were built from anywhere between about 18,000 and 1,000,000 sorted cells, with 10%, 30% or 50% of the purified RNA used. Naive CD8 T cells were FACS-sorted as CD8+CD4-CCR7+CD45RA+ on a BD FACSAria II into RLT Plus buffer. Nine to eleven TCR copies' worth of Jurkat RNA were spiked into roughly 20,000-1,000,000 naive CD8 T cell samples to test detection sensitivity. Enrichment of CD8 T cells was performed with RosetteSep CD8+ T Cell Enrichment Cocktail and Ficoll-Paque, after which ACK red cell lysis was carried out. This clonotype came up a few times. It lacks a known antigen. Within one base of it there is no much larger clone, and no base qualities were kept. The library came from PCR. The listed sequencing device is Illumina HiSeq 4000. Preparation of bulk TCR libraries followed a previously described approach, with the TCR primers listed in Table S5. Total RNA was purified with the Qiagen AllPrep DNA/RNA kit. Before any analysis, reads coming from multiple sequencing runs of the same library were combined into one pool. For the original study's pipeline: Reads were retained only if the reads had an exact TCR constant sequence, and the retained reads were trimmed to 150 nt and grouped according to their 12-nt molecular barcodes. Reads inside each barcode group were sub-clustered using a 15% Levenshtein threshold, and a quality-weighted consensus sequence was constructed for each RNA molecule. Non-functional sequences were removed, as were lower-count sequences one edit away from another. On the basis of fitting two negative binomial distributions, barcode sub-clusters with fewer than 20% of the maximum read count were discarded. TCRdb took the public reads, trimmed them with fastp at Q25, ran MiXCR for clone calling and kept in-frame beta chains. Records with the same CDR3 protein are collapsed into one entry carrying the most frequent genes and DNA. V and J calls and clone size were set by TCRdb, not the authors. Recorded for this sample are more than 60,000 distinct CDR3 sequences; 15% to 20% of them occurred a single time. The biggest ten clones account for over 1.2% of the sample.

Sequencing was carried out using naive CD8+ T cells from blood, with Jurkat cell RNA spiked in. The cell subset or site tag for this specimen amounts to: FACS-sorted CD8+CD4-CCR7+CD45RA+ naive T cells. This receptor was obtained from a human donor in good health. Some libraries in this study had Jurkat cell RNA spiked in.

The bases are TGTGCCAGCAGCCTCGGTGCTAGCGGGTACACCGGGGAGCTGTTTTTT. Its amino acids are CASSLGASGYTGELFF. The rearranged chain carries TRBV27 and TRBJ2-2; a stretch of 8 junction bases matches TRBD2. Measured from the cysteine to the phenylalanine, the CDR3 is 16 residues long. Only the CDR3 portion is preserved as DNA: 48 bases, with reading frame beginning at the first base. The germline V gene (reference sequence) provides CDR1 MNHEY and CDR2 SMNVEV. Unmatched junction bases come to 9, with V trimmed by 6 bases and J by 3 bases.